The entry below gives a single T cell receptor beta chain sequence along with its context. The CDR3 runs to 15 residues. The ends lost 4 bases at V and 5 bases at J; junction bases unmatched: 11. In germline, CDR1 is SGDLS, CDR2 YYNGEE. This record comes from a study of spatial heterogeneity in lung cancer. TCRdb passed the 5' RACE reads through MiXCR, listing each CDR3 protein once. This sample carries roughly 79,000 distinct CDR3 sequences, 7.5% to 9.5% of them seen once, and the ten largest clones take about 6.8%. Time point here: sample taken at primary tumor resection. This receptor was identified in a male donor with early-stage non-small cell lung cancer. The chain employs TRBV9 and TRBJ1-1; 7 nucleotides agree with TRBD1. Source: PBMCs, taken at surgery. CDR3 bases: TGTGCCAGCAGCCTCCGGGCAGGGGGTAGTACTGAAGCTTTCTTT. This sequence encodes CASSLRAGGSTEAFF. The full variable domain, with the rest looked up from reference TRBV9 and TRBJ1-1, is DSGVTQTPKHLITATGQRVTLRCSPRSGDLSVYWYQQSLDQGLQFLIQYYNGEERAKGNILERFSAQQFPDLHSELNLSSLELGDSALYFCASSLRAGGSTEAFFGQGTRLTVV.